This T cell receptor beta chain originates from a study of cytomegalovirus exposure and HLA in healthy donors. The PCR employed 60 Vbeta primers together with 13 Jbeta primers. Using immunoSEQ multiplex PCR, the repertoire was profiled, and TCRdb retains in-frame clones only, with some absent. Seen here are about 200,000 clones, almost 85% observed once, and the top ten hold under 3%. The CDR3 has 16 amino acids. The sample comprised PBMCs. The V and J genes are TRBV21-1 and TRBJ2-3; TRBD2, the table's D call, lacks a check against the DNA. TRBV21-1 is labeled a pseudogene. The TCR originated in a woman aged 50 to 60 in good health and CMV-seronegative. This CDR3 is CASSKKGLAGTDTQYF. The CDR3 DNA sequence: TGTGCCAGCAGCAAAAAAGGACTTGCGGGGACAGATACGCAGTATTTT.